Reported below is one TCR beta chain. The target of this receptor is not known. No base-level quality is on record; no much larger clone is a single base apart. These data belong to a study of blood T cell repertoires in COVID-19 (dated by TCRdb to between 2020 and 2021). About the full investigation: Samples covering the acute and convalescent phases of COVID-19 were provided by collaborators in the United States, Italy and Spain. The prospective study material was composed of cDNA or gDNA derived from T cells, B-cell-depleted T cells, or PBMCs. Subjects who had been exposed to COVID-19, were actively infected with it, or had recovered from it provided the deeply sampled blood TCRbeta repertoires that made up the dataset. A freely available public database, intended as a resource for researchers studying the immune response to SARS-CoV-2, is where the repertoires were released. The samples were drawn from two sources: the first 160 participants of the ongoing ImmuneRACE study, and 950 to 1,500 subjects contributed by 6 global collaborators. Sample metadata almost always included a de-identified subject ID, COVID-19 status, age in years and sex. HLA class I and class II types, where available, came from metadata supplied by the sample provider rather than from assay-based typing. Overall results and qualifications from the work: How much clinical and demographic metadata was included differed by source and by participant, and the metadata was provided uncurated.

CDR1 and CDR2, per the germline V gene, are MNHEY and SVGEGT. V loses 6 bases at its end and J loses 4 bases; junction bases beyond the gene matches: 9. The CDR3 has 17 amino acids, counting the end cysteine and phenylalanine. The CDR3 DNA has 51 bases and is translated from base 1. The immunoSEQ Assay, a bias-controlled multiplex PCR, was used to amplify TCRbeta CDR3 regions from genomic DNA. Per the source publication's procedure: Within the assay, amplification of reference gene primers was used to estimate how many nucleated cells each sample contained. To quantify the absolute abundance of each unique TCRbeta CDR3 rearrangement, sequence reads were collapsed and filtered. For each sample, productive Simpson clonality was calculated as the square root of Simpson's diversity index over productive rearrangements. In TCRdb, the immuneACCESS table is reduced to in-frame sequences with V and J assigned. These tables do not hold every clone; where another copy was compared, an unresolved V gene accounts for under half, and the others remain unexplained. D and trimming come from the DNA, and the V and J calls and clone size come from that table. The table for this sample lists about 140,000 clones; about four fifths of them were counted only once. The ten biggest clones cover about 8.1% of the sample.

One collaborating source in Seattle enrolled patients while the patients were actively infected and followed the patients over time throughout the course of disease. Each collaborating institution followed its own protocols to collect whole blood in K2EDTA tubes. For TCRbeta analysis, collaborator samples were shipped as frozen whole blood, as isolated PBMCs, or as DNA extracted from either sample type. The sequence was collected from a man aged 25 to 45 with COVID-19, enrolled during active disease. The material sequenced was peripheral blood. The chain couples TRBV6-2 or TRBV6-3 to TRBJ2-2; TRBD2 aligns with 12 central bases. The CDR3 reads CASSLTSGSGGTGELFF. The sequenced DNA: TGTGCCAGCAGCCTGACTAGCGGGAGCGGCGGCACCGGGGAGCTGTTTTTT.